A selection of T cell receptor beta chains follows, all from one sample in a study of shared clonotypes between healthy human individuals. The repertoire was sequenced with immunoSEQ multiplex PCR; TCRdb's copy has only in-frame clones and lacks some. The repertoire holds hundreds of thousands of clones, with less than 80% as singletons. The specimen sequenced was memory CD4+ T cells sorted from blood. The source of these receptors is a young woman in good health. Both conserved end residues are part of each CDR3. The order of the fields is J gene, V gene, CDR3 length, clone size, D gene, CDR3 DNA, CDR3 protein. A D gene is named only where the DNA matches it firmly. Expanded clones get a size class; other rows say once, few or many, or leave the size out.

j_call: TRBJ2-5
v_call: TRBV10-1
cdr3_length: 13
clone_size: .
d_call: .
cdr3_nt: TGCGCCAGCAGTGACGCGACTCAGGAGACCCAGTACTTC
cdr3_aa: CASSDATQETQYF

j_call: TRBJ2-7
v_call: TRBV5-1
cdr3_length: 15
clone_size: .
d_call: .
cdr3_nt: TGCGCCAGCAGGCGTGCGGGGGCGAGGGGGGACGAGCAGTACTTC
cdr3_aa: CASRRAGARGDEQYF

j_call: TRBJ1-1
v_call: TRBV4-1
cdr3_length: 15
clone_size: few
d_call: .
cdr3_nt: TGCGCCAGCAGCCAAGTTGGGGGGGCGAACACTGAAGCTTTCTTT
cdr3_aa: CASSQVGGANTEAFF

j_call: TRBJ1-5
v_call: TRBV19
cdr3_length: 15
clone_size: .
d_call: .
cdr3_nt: TGTGCCAGTAGAAGGACGGGGAACAGCAATCAGCCCCAGCATTTT
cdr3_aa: CASRRTGNSNQPQHF

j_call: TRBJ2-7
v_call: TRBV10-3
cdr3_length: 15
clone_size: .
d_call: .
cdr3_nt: TGTGCCATCAGTGAGTCGTCTCTTCGTTACGTCGAGCAGTACTTC
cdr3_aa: CAISESSLRYVEQYF

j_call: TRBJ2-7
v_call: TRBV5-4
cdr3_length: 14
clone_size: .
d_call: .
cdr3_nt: TGTGCCAGCAGCCCGGGGCGGACCGCCTCCGAGCAGTACTTC
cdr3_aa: CASSPGRTASEQYF

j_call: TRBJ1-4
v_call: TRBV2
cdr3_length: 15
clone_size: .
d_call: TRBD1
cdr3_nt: TGTGCCAGCAGTGCCCGACAGGGGATTAATGAAAAACTGTTTTTT
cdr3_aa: CASSARQGINEKLFF

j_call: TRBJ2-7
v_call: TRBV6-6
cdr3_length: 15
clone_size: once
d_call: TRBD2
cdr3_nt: TGTGCCAGCAGTTCGCGGGGGGACACGGCCTACGAGCAGTACTTC
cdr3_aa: CASSSRGDTAYEQYF

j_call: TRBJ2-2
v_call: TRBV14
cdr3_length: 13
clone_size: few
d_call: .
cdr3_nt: TGTGCCAGCAGCCCGATTAGAGTCGGGGAGCTGTTTTTT
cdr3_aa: CASSPIRVGELFF

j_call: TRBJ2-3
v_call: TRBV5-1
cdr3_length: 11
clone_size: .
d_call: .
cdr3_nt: TGCGCCAGCAGCTTTGCAGATACGCAGTATTTT
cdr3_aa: CASSFADTQYF

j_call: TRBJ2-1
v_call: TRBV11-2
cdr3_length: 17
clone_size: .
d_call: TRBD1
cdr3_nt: TGTGCCAGCAGCGTATCCGGGGTTTCAGGGGGTTACAATGAGCAGTTCTTC
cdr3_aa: CASSVSGVSGGYNEQFF

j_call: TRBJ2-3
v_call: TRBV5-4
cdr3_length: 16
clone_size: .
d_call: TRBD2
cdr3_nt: TGTGCCAGCAGCCTGGACGGGCTAGCGGGAGTAGGTACGCAGTATTTT
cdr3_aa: CASSLDGLAGVGTQYF

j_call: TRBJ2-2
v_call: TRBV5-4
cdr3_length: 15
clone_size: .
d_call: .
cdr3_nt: TGTGCCAGCAGCTTGACTAGCAGAAGCACCGGGGAGCTGTTTTTT
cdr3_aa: CASSLTSRSTGELFF

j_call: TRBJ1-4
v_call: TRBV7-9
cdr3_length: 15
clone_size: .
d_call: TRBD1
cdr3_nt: TGTGCCAGCAGACCTTGGACAGGGGAAAATGAAAAACTGTTTTTT
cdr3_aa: CASRPWTGENEKLFF

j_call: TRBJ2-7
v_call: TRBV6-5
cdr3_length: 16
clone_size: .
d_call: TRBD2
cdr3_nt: TGTGCCAGCAGTTACTATTTCAGCGGGAACCTCCACGAGCAGTACTTC
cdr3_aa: CASSYYFSGNLHEQYF

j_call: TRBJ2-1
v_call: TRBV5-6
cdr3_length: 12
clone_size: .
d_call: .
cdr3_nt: TGTGCCAGCAGCTTTTCGGGTTATGAGCAGTTCTTC
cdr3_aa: CASSFSGYEQFF

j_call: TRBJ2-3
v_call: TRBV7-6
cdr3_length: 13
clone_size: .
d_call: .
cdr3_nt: TGTGCCAGCAGCCCAGCCAGGGTAGATACGCAGTATTTT
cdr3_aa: CASSPARVDTQYF

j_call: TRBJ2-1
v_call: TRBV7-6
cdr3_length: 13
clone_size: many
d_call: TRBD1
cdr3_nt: TGTGCCAGCAGCTCCCAGGGGGATACTGAGCAGTTCTTC
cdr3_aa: CASSSQGDTEQFF

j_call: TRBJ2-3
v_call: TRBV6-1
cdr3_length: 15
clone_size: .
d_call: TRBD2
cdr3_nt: TGTGCCAGCAGTGACCCTAGCGGGAGGGGAGATACGCAGTATTTT
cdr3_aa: CASSDPSGRGDTQYF

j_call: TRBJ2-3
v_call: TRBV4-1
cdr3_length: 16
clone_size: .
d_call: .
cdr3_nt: TGCGCCAGCAGCCAAGATAACCTACCACCCACAGATACGCAGTATTTT
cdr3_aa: CASSQDNLPPTDTQYF

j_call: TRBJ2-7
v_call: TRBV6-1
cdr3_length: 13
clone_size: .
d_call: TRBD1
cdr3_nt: TGTGCCAGCAGTGAGGGACAGGGAGTAGGGCAGTACTTC
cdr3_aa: CASSEGQGVGQYF

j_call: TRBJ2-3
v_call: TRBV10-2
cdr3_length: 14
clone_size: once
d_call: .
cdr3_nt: TGCGCCAGCAGTGAGTCTGGCGGCACAGATACGCAGTATTTT
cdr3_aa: CASSESGGTDTQYF

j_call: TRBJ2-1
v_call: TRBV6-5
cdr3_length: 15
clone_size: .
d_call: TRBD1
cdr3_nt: TGTGCCAGCAGCCGGCCGGGACAGGGCCAATATGAGCAGTTCTTC
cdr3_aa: CASSRPGQGQYEQFF

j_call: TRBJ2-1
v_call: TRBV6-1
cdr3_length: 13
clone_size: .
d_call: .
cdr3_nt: TGTGCCAGCAGTGAACGCGAGCTAAAGGAGCAGTTCTTC
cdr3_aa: CASSERELKEQFF

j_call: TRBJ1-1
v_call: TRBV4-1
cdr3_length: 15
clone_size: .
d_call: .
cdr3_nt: TGCGCCAGCAGCCAAGGAACGGGATCGAACACTGAAGCTTTCTTT
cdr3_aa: CASSQGTGSNTEAFF

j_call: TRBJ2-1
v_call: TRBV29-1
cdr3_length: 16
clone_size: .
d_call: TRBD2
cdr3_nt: TGCAGCGTTGGTCGGCTAGCGGGAGCCACTAACAATGAGCAGTTCTTC
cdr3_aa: CSVGRLAGATNNEQFF

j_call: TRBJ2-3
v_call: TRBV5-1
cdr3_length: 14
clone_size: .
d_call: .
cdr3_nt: TGCGCCAGCAGCATCTACACCGCCGTAGATACGCAGTATTTT
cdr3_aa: CASSIYTAVDTQYF

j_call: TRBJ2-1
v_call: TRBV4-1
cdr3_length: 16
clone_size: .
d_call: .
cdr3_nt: TGCGCCAGCAGCCAACGAACGGGAAGCTCCTACAATGAGCAGTTCTTC
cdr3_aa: CASSQRTGSSYNEQFF

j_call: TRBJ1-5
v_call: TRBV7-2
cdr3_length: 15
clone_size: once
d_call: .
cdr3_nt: TGTGCCAGCAGCTTAGACTATTCGTACAGCCGGCCCCAGCATTTT
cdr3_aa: CASSLDYSYSRPQHF

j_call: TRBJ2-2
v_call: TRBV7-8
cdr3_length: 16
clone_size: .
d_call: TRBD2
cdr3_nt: TGTGCCAGCAGCTTAGTCGGCGGGAGGGGTCCCGGGGAGCTGTTTTTT
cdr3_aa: CASSLVGGRGPGELFF

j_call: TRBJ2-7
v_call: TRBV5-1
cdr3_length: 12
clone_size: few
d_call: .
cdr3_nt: TGCGCCAGCAGCTTGGTGTCCTACGAGCAGTACTTC
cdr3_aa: CASSLVSYEQYF

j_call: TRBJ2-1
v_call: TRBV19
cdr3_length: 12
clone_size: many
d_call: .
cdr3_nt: TGTGCCAGTAGTAGTCACAGCGATGAGCAGTTCTTC
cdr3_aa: CASSSHSDEQFF

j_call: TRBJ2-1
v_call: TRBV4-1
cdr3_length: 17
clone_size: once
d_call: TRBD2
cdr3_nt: TGCGCCAGCAGCCTACAATCCGGGACTAGCGGTTACAATGAGCAGTTCTTC
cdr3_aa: CASSLQSGTSGYNEQFF

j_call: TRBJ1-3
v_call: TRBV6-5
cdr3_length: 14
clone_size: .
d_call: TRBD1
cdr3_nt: TGTGCCACATCCCGGGACAGGGCTGGAAACACCATATATTTT
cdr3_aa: CATSRDRAGNTIYF

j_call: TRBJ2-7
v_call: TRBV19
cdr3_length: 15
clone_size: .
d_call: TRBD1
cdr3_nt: TGTGCCAGTAGTGGAAGGGACAGAACCGGCACCGAGCAGTACTTC
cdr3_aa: CASSGRDRTGTEQYF

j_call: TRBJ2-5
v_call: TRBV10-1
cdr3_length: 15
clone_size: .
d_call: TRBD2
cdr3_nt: TGCGCCAGCAGTGAGACTCGGACTAGCCAAGAGACCCAGTACTTC
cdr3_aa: CASSETRTSQETQYF

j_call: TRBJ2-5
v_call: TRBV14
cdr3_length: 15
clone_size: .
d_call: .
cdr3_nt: TGTGCCAGCAGCCAAGGCCGAAACAGGGAAGAGACCCAGTACTTC
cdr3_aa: CASSQGRNREETQYF

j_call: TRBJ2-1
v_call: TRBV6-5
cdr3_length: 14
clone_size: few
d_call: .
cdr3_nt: TGTGCCAGCTCGGGGCGGGCAGGGGGGAGTGAGCAGTTCTTC
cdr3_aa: CASSGRAGGSEQFF

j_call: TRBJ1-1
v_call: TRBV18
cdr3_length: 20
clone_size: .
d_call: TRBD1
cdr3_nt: TGTGCCAGCTCACCACGAGACCAGGGGGCCGAGTATACAATAAACACTGAAGCTTTCTTT
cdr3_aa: CASSPRDQGAEYTINTEAFF

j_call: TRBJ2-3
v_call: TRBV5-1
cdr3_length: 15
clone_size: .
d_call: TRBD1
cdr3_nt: TGCGCCAGCAGCCGGACAGGGGGCGCGGTAGATACGCAGTATTTT
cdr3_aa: CASSRTGGAVDTQYF

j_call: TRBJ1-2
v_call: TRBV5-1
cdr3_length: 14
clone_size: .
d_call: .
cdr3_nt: TGCGCCAGCAGCCCCGGGACCGTCCCCTGGGGCTACACCTTC
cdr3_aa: CASSPGTVPWGYTF

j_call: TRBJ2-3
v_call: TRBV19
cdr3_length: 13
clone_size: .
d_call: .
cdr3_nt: TGTGCCAGTAGTATCTCGGTTCAAGATACGCAGTATTTT
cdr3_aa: CASSISVQDTQYF

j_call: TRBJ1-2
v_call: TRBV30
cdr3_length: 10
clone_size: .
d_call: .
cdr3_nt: TGTGCCTGGAGTCCCATAGGCTACACCTTC
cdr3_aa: CAWSPIGYTF

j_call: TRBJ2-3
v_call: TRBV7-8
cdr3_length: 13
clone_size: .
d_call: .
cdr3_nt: TGTGCCAGCAGACGGACGGGCACAGATACGCAGTATTTT
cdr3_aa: CASRRTGTDTQYF

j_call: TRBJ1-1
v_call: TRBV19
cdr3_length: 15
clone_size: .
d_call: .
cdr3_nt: TGTGCCAGTAGTATAGGTCCAGGGGCTAACACTGAAGCTTTCTTT
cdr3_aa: CASSIGPGANTEAFF

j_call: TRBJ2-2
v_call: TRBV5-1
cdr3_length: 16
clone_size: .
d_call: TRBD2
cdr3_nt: TGCGCCAGCAGCTTGTTGGCGGGAGATTTTTTTGGGGAGCTGTTTTTT
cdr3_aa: CASSLLAGDFFGELFF

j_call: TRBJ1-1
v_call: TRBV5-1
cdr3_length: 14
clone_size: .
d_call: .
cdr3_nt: TGCGCCAGCAGCGGGGGACACACGAACACTGAAGCTTTCTTT
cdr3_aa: CASSGGHTNTEAFF

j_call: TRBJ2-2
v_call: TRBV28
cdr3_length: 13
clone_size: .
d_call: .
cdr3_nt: TGTGCCAGCAGTTCTAGGTCAAACGGGGAGCTGTTTTTT
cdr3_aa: CASSSRSNGELFF

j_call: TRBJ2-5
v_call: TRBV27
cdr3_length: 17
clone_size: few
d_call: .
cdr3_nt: TGTGCCAGCAGTTTACAGAGATCAACGCAGAGATTTGAGACCCAGTACTTC
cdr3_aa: CASSLQRSTQRFETQYF

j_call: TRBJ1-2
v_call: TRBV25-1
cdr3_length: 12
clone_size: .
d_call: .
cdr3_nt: TGTGCCAGCAGAAAAATTCATGGTGGCTACACCTTC
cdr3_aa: CASRKIHGGYTF

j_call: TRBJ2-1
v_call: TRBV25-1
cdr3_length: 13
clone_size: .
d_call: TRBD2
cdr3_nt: TGTGCCAGCGGGGGGGGGAGATGGAATGAGCAGTTCTTC
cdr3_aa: CASGGGRWNEQFF